This T cell receptor (beta chain) was recovered during a study of beta chain features in type 1 diabetes. General study points: Diminished insertions and augmented deletions at VDJ junctions characterized type 1 diabetes patients.

Reverse transcribing all isolated RNA meant expressed TCRB transcripts were sequenced. The protocol was immunoSEQ multiplex PCR, while the TCRdb copy is restricted to in-frame clones and leaves out a portion. The sample contains 140,000 or so clones, approximately 9.2% of which appear only once. The germline V and J ends were trimmed by 4 bases and 8 bases, with 20 bases remaining between them. This CDR3 region has 15 residues. Germline CDR1 reads MNHEY; CDR2 reads SVGAGI. There are a few counts of this clone. Antigen: not known. The chain employs TRBV6-5 and TRBJ1-2, with unresolved D. The receptor was isolated from a man aged 18 to 30 in good health. Sequenced input: central memory CD4+ T cells from blood. The CDR3 bases are TGTGCCAGCAGTTCAAGCGTCGCGAGGATTCGGGGCTACACCTTC. This gives the protein CASSSSVARIRGYTF.